This TCR beta chain was recorded in a study of T cells in women clearing cervical HPV infection. Whole-study context: Women with histologically confirmed HPV16-related CIN3 or worse, 2 with invasive cancer, served as cases. Case blood drawn at lesion detection; control blood after infection cleared.

Profiled with immunoSEQ multiplex PCR; TCRdb holds only in-frame clones, not every one. This repertoire comprises 25,000 to 30,000 clones; its ten largest clones make up around 10%. The CDR3 sequence is 14 residues long. Germline CDR1 is SNHLY and CDR2 is FYNNEI. With 4 bases clipped from V and 8 bases from J, the junction kept 8 bases outside the gene matches. To note about this clone: The read ends 3 residues before the CDR3 terminus; that terminus is restored from the germline J gene.

The sequence was obtained from a woman aged 18-69 years with a cervical HPV16 infection that either progressed to CIN3+ or cleared (not recorded which). Sequenced material: blood buffy coat. The chain joins TRBV2 to TRBJ2-1; 7 positions agree with TRBD2. The CDR3 loop reads CASSVWGGGYEQFF. The CDR3 bases that were read are TGTGCCAGCAGTGTTTGGGGGGGTGGCTATGAG. Full variable domain (rest looked up from reference TRBV2 and TRBJ2-1): EPEVTQTPSHQVTQMGQEVILRCVPISNHLYFYWYRQILGQKVEFLVSFYNNEISEKSEIFDDQFSVERPDGSNFTLKIRSTKLEDSAMYFCASSVWGGGYEQFFGPGTRLTVL.